This TCR beta chain was recovered during a study of OX40 agonist ivuxolimab in advanced cancers. Some background on the complete study: Ivuxolimab was a fully human IgG2 agonistic monoclonal antibody targeting the costimulatory receptor OX40 (CD134). Among the 52 dose-escalation patients, around 20 had hepatocellular carcinoma, some 15 melanoma, 9 renal cell carcinoma and 9 head and neck cancer. Partial responses occurred in three dose-escalation patients: two with cutaneous melanoma and one with hepatocellular carcinoma. A male proportion of around 81% and a mean age of roughly 58 years, ranging from roughly 23 to 80, were recorded for the dose-escalation cohort. Intravenous ivuxolimab was administered to patients every 2 weeks at six dose levels: 0.01, 0.1, 0.3, 1.5, 3 and 10 mg/kg. The point of sequencing TCRbeta in the periphery was to test whether ivuxolimab changed TCR sequence diversity and drove clonal T-cell expansion. The paper covers the monotherapy dose-escalation part of the phase I ivuxolimab trial, which included N ≈ 54 patients. Prior anti-PD-1, anti-PD-L1 or anti-CTLA-4 therapy was permitted, and checkpoint inhibitors had been received by more than 35% of dose-escalation patients.

Per the germline V gene, SNHLY is the CDR1 and FYNNEI is the CDR2. Ends trimmed: V by 7 bases, J by 8 bases; bases unmatched to a gene: 11. From cysteine to phenylalanine, the CDR3 is 15 amino acids long. The retained sequence is limited to the CDR3, 45 bases, with the frame set at the first base. What the authors observed across the whole study: The antigen specificity of the peripheral T cells that underwent clonal expansion was not determined. At doses of 0.1 to 3.0 mg/kg, clonal expansion of both CD4+ and CD8+ T cells in blood was seen between baseline and week 6. On average, CD8+ T cells showed more expanded clones than CD4+ T cells after ivuxolimab. Partial responders in the 0.1-3.0 mg/kg groups had among the lowest normalized peripheral clonal expansion, especially among CD8+ T cells. Low levels of normalized T-cell clonal expansion were also shown by some nonresponding patients.

Patients with autoimmune disease history or receiving systemic immunosuppression were excluded from the trial. Peripheral blood for TCR sequencing was drawn from every dose cohort at baseline, at cycle 4 day 1 and at cycle 7 day 1. Samples were obtained from an open-label, multicenter, first-in-human phase I dose-escalation trial of ivuxolimab. The trial enrolled adults with locally advanced or metastatic head and neck squamous cell, hepatocellular, melanoma or renal cell carcinoma. CD4+ and CD8+ T cells were sorted separately from peripheral blood before TCR sequencing. Genomic DNA was isolated from the sorted cells so that the TCRbeta CDR3 region could be sequenced. The immunoSEQ Assay was used for sequencing of TCRbeta CDR3 regions. Not all clones reach the TCRdb copy of this immuneACCESS table, which keeps in-frame sequences only. Checked studies attribute under half of the gap to unresolved V genes and leave the rest unexplained. The sample table lists about 50,000 clones, roughly 86% of them with a count of one. The ten biggest clones cover under 2.5% of the sample.

Comments on this clone: Which antigen it targets is not known. Nothing much larger sits one base from this clone, and base qualities are not available.

The sequence joins TRBV2 to TRBJ1-6, and 7 junction bases match TRBD1. Sample: CD4+ or CD8+ T cells sorted from blood, taken in a trial of the OX40 agonist ivuxolimab. The receptor was isolated from an adult with an advanced solid tumor such as melanoma, head and neck, liver or kidney cancer. The CDR3 protein sequence reads: CASNLLTGLDSPLHF. The DNA sequence is as follows: TGTGCCAGCAATCTACTGACAGGGCTTGATTCACCCCTCCACTTT.